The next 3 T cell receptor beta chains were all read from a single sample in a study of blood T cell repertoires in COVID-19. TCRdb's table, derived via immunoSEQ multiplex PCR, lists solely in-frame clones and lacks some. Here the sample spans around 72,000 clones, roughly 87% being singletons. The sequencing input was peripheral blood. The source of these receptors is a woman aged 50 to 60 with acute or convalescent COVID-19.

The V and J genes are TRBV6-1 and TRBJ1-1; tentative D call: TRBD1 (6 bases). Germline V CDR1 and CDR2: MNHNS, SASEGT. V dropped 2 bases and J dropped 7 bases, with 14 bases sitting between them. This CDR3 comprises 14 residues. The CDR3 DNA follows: TGTGCCAGCAGTGAAATACAGGGTTCCAATGAAGCTTTCTTT. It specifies CASSEIQGSNEAFF.

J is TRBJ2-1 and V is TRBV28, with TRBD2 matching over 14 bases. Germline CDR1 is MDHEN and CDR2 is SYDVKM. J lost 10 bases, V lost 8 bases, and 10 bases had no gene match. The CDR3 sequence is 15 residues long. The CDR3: CASSSGTSGRREQFF. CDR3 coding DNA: TGTGCCAGCTCCTCCGGGACTAGCGGGAGAAGGGAGCAGTTCTTC.

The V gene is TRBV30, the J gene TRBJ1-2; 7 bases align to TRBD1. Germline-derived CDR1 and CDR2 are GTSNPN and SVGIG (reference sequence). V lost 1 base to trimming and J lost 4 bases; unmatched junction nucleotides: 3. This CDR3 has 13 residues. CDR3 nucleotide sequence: TGTGCCTGGAGTGAAAGGGGGCTCTATGGCTACACCTTC. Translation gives CAWSERGLYGYTF.